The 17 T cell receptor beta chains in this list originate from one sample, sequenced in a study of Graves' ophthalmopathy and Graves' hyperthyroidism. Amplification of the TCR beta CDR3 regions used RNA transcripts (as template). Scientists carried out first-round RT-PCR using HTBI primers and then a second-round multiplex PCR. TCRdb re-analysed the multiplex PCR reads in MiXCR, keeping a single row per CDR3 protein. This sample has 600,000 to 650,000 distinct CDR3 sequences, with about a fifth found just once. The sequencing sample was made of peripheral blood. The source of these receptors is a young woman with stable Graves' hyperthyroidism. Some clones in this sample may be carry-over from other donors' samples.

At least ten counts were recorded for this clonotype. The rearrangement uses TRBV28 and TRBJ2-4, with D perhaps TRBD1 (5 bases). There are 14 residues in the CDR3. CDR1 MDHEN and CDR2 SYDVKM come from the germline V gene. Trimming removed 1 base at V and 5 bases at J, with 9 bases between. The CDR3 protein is CASSLYGAENIQYF. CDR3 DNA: TGTGCCAGCAGTTTATATGGGGCAGAAAACATTCAGTACTTC.

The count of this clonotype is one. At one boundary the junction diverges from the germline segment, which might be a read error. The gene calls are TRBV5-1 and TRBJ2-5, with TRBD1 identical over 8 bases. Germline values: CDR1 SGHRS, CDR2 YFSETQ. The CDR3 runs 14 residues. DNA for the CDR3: TGCGCCAGCAGCTTTGGACAGGGACAAGAGACCCAGGACTTC. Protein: CASSFGQGQETQDF.

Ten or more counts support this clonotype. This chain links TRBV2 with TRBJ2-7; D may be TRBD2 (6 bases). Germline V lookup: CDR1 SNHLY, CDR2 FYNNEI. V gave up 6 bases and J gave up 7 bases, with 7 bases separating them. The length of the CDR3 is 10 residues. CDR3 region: CASSAGEQYF. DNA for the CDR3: TGTGCCAGCAGCGCGGGGGAGCAGTACTTC.

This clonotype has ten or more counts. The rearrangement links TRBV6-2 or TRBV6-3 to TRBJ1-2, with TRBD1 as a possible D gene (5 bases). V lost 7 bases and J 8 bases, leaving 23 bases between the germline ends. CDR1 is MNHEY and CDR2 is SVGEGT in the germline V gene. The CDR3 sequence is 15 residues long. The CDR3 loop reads CASTSTGGLQGGYTF. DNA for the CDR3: TGTGCCAGCACAAGTACAGGAGGTCTTCAAGGAGGCTACACCTTC.

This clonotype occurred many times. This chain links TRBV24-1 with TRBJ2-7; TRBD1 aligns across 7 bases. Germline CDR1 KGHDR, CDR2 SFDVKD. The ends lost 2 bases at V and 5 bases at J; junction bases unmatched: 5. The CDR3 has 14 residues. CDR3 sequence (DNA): TGTGCCACCAGTGATTATGACAGGGAAGACGAGCAGTACTTC. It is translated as CATSDYDREDEQYF.

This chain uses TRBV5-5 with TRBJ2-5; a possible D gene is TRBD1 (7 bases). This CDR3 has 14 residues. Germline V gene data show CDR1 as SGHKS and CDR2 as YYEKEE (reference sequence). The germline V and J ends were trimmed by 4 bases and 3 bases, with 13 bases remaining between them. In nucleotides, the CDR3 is TGTGCCAGCAGCGGCGGGACAGCGGAAGAGACCCAGTACTTC. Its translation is CASSGGTAEETQYF.

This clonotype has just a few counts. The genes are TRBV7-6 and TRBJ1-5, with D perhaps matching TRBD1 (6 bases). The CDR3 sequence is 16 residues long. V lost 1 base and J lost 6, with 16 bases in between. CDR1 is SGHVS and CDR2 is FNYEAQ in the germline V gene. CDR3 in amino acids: CASSLGTAFSGQPQHF. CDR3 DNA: TGTGCCAGCAGCTTAGGGACAGCCTTCTCGGGTCAGCCCCAGCATTTT.

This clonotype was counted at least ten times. The chain's CDR3 is CASSTRQGGAYEQYF. The CDR3 DNA reads as TGTGCCAGCAGTACAAGACAGGGCGGCGCCTACGAGCAGTACTTC. The rearrangement joins TRBV6-1 to TRBJ2-7; TRBD1 aligns across 7 bases. This CDR3 region has 15 residues. Germline loops: CDR1 MNHNS, CDR2 SASEGT. The trim removed 5 bases at V and 2 bases at J, leaving 9 bases unmatched.

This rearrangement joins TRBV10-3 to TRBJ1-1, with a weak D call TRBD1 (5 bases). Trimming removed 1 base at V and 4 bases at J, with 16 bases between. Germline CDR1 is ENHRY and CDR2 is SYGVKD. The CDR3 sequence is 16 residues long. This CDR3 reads CAISEWGGWLATEAFF. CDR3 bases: TGTGCCATCAGTGAGTGGGGGGGGTGGTTGGCCACTGAAGCTTTCTTT.

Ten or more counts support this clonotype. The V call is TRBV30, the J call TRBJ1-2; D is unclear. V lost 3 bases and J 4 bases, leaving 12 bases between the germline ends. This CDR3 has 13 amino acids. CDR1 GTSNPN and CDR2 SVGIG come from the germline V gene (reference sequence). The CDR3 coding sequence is TGTGCCTGGAGGCCATCCGACTCCTATGGCTACACCTTC. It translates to CAWRPSDSYGYTF.

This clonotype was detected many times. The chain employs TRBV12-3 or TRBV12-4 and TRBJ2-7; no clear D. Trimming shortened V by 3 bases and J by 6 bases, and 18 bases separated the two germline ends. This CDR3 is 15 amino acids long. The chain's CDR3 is CASSLGSVVRSEQYF. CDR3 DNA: TGTGCCAGCAGTTTGGGATCCGTGGTCCGTAGCGAGCAGTACTTC.

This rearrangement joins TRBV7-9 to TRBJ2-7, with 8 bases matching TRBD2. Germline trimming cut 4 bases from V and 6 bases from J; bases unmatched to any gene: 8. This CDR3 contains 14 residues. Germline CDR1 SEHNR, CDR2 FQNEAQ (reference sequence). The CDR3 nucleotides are TGTGCCAGCAGCTCCCCGCGGGGGGTACCCGAGCAGTACTTC. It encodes CASSSPRGVPEQYF.

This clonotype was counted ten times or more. The CDR3 sequence is CATTQGLAEDYEQYF. The CDR3 region has the DNA TGTGCCACCACCCAGGGACTAGCGGAGGACTACGAGCAGTACTTC. The chain links TRBV15 to TRBJ2-7, with TRBD2 matching over 11 bases. V lost 7 bases to trimming and J lost 3 bases; unmatched junction nucleotides: 8. Germline V lookup: CDR1 LNHNV, CDR2 YYDKDF (reference sequence). This CDR3 is built from 15 residues. The full variable domain, in which reference TRBV15 and TRBJ2-7 provide the parts outside the CDR3, is DAMVIQNPRYQVTQFGKPVTLSCSQTLNHNVMYWYQQKSSQAPKLLFHYYDKDFNNEADTPDNFQSRRPNTSFCFLDIRSPGLGDTAMYLCATTQGLAEDYEQYFGPGTRLTVT.

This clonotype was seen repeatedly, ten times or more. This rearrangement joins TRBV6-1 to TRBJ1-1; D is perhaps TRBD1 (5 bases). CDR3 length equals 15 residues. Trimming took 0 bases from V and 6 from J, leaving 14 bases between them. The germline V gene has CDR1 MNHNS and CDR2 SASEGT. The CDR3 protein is CASSEAEGVGAEAFF. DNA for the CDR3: TGTGCCAGCAGTGAAGCGGAAGGGGTCGGGGCTGAAGCTTTCTTT.

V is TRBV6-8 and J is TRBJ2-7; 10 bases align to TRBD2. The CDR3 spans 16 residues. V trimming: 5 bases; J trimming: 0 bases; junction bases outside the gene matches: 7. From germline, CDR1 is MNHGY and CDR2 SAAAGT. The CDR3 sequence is CASSSPGLASSYEQYF. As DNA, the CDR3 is TGTGCCAGCAGTAGCCCGGGACTAGCGAGCTCCTACGAGCAGTACTTC.

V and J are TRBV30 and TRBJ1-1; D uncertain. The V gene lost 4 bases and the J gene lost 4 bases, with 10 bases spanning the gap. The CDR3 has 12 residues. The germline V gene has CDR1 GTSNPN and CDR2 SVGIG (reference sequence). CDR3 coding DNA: TGTGCCTGGAACGAGATTTCCACTGAAGCTTTCTTT. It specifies CAWNEISTEAFF.

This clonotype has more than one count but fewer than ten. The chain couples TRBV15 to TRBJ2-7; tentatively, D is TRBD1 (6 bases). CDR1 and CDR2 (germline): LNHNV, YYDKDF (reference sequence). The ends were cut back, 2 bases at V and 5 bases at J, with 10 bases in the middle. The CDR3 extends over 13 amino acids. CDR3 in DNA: TGTGCCACCAGCAGATACAGGGTAAACGAGCAGTACTTC. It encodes CATSRYRVNEQYF.